This T cell receptor beta chain was recorded in a study of CD8 T cells in ankylosing spondylitis. Study-wide points: CD8+ cells made up the disease-linked clones, which were relatively rare in peripheral blood. Past studies reported some motif variants in reactive arthritis synovial fluid and blood. The study looked at matched synovial fluid samples from ankylosing spondylitis patients. Disease-linked clones were reported to be significantly enriched there.

The germline V gene has CDR1 SGHTA and CDR2 FQGNSA. V was pared by 3 bases and J by 4 bases, with 9 bases of the junction left unmatched. This CDR3 has 15 residues. Quantitative 5'-RACE with molecular barcodes produced the TCR beta libraries. Using its own MiXCR run on the 5' RACE reads, TCRdb lists one record per CDR3 protein. The sample has 250,000 to 350,000 distinct CDR3 sequences; about 20% are singletons. The sample holds a few counts of this clonotype. Its specificity is unknown. The rearrangement joins TRBV7-2 to TRBJ2-7, with TRBD1 matching over 7 bases. The sequenced material came from blood, either unsorted or a sorted T cell fraction (not recorded which). This receptor was taken from a female donor with ankylosing spondylitis or in good health (not recorded which). The chain's CDR3 is CASSLRQGALYEQYF. The CDR3 coding sequence is TGTGCCAGCAGCTTGAGACAGGGAGCTTTGTACGAGCAGTACTTC.